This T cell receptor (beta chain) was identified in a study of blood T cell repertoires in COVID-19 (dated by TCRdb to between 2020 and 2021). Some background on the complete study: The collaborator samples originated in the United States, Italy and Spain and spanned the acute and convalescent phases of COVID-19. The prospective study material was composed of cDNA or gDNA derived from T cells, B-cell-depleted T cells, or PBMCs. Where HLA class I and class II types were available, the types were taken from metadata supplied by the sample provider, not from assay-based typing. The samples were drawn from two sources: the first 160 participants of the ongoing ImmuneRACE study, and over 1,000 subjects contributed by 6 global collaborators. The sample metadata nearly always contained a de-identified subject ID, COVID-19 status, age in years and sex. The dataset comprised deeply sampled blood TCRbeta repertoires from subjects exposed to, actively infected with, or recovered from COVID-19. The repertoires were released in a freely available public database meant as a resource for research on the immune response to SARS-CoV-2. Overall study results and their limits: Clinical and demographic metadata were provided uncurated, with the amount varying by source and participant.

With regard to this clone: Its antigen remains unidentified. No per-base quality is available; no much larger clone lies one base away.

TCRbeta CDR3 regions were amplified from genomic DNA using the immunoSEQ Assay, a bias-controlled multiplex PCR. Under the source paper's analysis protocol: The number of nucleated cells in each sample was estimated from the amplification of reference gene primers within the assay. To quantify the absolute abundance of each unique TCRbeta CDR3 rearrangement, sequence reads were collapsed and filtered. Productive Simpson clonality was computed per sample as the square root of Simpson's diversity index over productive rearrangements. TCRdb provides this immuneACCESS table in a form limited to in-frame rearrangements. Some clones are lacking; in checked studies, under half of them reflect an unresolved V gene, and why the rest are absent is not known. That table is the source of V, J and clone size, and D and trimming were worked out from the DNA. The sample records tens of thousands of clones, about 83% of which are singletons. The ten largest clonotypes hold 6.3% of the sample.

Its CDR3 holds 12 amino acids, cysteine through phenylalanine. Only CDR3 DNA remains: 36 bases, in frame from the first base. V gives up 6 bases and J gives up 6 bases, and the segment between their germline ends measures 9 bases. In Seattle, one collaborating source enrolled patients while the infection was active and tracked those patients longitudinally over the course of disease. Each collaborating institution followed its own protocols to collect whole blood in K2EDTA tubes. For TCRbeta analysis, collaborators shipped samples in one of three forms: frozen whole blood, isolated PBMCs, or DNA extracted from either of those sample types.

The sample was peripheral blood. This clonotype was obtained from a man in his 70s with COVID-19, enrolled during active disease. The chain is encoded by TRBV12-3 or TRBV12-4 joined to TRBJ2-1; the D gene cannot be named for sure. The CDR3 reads CASSLRSNEQFF. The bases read TGTGCCAGCAGCCTTCGGAGCAATGAGCAGTTCTTC.